What follows are 2 T cell receptor beta chains derived from one specimen sequenced in a study of CXCR3-negative and CXCR3-positive naive CD8 T cells. The authors made the TRB cDNA libraries by 5' RACE using UMI labels. One entry per CDR3 protein, without DNA, is what TCRdb gives after re-calling the 5' RACE reads. The table for this sample gives 70,000 to 95,000 distinct CDR3 sequences. The sample taken for sequencing was naive CXCR3- CD8+ T cells from blood. Indicated subset: CD45RO-CCR7+CD27+CD95- naive CD8+ T cells lacking CXCR3 (TNR3-). The receptors derive from a human donor in good health. Some clones in this sample may be carry-over from other donors' samples.

This chain connects TRBV4-2 to TRBJ2-3; TCRdb lists TRBD1, though no DNA is available to test this call. CDR3 length equals 16 residues. From germline, CDR1 is LGHNA and CDR2 YNFKEQ. CDR3 sequence reads: CASSQDSLGTTDTQYF.

This chain connects TRBV4-2 to TRBJ1-1; TCRdb's assignment of TRBD1 cannot be checked, as there is no DNA. The CDR3 extends over 14 amino acids. Germline values: CDR1 LGHNA, CDR2 YNFKEQ. The CDR3 sequence: CASSQAPGYTEAFF.